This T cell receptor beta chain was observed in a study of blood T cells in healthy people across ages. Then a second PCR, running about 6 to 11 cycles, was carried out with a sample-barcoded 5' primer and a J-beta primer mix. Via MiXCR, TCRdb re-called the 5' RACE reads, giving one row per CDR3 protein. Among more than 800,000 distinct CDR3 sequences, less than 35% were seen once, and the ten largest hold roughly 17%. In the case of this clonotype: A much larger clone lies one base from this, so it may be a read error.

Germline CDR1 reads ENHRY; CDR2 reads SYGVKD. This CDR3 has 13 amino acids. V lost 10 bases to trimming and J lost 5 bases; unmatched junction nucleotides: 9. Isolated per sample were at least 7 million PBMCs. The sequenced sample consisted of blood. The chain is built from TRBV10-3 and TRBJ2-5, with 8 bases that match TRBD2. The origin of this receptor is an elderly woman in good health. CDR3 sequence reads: CATLGRGGETQYF. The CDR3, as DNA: TGTGCCACCTTAGGACGGGGGGGCGAGACCCAGTACTTC.